These 3 T cell receptor beta chains share one sample of origin, sequenced in a study of blood T cell repertoires in COVID-19 (TCRdb year 2020). Receptor amplification or capture employed the immunoSEQ multiplex PCR assay. What TCRdb holds here is the immuneACCESS table cut down to in-frame rearrangements. Part of the clones is not present; checked against another copy, under half of the missing clones reflect an unresolved V gene, and the others are unexplained. This sample has under 150,000 clones in its table, and 90% of those were observed once. The ten largest account for roughly 1.9% of the sample. The sequenced sample was peripheral blood. The receptors originated from a human donor with active COVID-19. The donor label of this sample is uncertain.

This sequence joins TRBV7-3 and TRBJ2-1; 8 bases fit TRBD2. Germline-derived CDR1 and CDR2 are SGHTA and FQGTGA. V shed 1 base and J 4 bases; nucleotides not matched to a gene: 3. The CDR3 spans 15 residues. CDR3 sequence: CASSLIRGGYNEQFF. CDR3 bases: TGTGCCAGCAGCTTAATACGGGGGGGATACAATGAGCAGTTCTTC.

The chain links TRBV21-1 to TRBJ1-2; TRBD1, the table's D call, was not compared with the DNA. TRBV21-1 is an annotated pseudogene. The CDR3 has 21 residues. The CDR3 region is CASSKIPSLYQRTVLNYGYTF. The CDR3 coding sequence is TGTGCCAGCAGCAAGATCCCGTCTTTGTACCAAAGGACAGTTCTTAACTATGGCTACACCTTC.

J is TRBJ2-7 and V is TRBV23-1, with 8 nucleotides matching TRBD1. TRBV23-1 belongs to the ORF category, with a function that is uncertain. J gave up 3 bases and V 5 bases, and 6 bases lay outside the gene matches. This CDR3 region has 14 residues. CDR3: CASSKDREHYEQYF. CDR3 nucleotides: TGCGCCAGCAGTAAGGACAGGGAACACTACGAGCAGTACTTC.